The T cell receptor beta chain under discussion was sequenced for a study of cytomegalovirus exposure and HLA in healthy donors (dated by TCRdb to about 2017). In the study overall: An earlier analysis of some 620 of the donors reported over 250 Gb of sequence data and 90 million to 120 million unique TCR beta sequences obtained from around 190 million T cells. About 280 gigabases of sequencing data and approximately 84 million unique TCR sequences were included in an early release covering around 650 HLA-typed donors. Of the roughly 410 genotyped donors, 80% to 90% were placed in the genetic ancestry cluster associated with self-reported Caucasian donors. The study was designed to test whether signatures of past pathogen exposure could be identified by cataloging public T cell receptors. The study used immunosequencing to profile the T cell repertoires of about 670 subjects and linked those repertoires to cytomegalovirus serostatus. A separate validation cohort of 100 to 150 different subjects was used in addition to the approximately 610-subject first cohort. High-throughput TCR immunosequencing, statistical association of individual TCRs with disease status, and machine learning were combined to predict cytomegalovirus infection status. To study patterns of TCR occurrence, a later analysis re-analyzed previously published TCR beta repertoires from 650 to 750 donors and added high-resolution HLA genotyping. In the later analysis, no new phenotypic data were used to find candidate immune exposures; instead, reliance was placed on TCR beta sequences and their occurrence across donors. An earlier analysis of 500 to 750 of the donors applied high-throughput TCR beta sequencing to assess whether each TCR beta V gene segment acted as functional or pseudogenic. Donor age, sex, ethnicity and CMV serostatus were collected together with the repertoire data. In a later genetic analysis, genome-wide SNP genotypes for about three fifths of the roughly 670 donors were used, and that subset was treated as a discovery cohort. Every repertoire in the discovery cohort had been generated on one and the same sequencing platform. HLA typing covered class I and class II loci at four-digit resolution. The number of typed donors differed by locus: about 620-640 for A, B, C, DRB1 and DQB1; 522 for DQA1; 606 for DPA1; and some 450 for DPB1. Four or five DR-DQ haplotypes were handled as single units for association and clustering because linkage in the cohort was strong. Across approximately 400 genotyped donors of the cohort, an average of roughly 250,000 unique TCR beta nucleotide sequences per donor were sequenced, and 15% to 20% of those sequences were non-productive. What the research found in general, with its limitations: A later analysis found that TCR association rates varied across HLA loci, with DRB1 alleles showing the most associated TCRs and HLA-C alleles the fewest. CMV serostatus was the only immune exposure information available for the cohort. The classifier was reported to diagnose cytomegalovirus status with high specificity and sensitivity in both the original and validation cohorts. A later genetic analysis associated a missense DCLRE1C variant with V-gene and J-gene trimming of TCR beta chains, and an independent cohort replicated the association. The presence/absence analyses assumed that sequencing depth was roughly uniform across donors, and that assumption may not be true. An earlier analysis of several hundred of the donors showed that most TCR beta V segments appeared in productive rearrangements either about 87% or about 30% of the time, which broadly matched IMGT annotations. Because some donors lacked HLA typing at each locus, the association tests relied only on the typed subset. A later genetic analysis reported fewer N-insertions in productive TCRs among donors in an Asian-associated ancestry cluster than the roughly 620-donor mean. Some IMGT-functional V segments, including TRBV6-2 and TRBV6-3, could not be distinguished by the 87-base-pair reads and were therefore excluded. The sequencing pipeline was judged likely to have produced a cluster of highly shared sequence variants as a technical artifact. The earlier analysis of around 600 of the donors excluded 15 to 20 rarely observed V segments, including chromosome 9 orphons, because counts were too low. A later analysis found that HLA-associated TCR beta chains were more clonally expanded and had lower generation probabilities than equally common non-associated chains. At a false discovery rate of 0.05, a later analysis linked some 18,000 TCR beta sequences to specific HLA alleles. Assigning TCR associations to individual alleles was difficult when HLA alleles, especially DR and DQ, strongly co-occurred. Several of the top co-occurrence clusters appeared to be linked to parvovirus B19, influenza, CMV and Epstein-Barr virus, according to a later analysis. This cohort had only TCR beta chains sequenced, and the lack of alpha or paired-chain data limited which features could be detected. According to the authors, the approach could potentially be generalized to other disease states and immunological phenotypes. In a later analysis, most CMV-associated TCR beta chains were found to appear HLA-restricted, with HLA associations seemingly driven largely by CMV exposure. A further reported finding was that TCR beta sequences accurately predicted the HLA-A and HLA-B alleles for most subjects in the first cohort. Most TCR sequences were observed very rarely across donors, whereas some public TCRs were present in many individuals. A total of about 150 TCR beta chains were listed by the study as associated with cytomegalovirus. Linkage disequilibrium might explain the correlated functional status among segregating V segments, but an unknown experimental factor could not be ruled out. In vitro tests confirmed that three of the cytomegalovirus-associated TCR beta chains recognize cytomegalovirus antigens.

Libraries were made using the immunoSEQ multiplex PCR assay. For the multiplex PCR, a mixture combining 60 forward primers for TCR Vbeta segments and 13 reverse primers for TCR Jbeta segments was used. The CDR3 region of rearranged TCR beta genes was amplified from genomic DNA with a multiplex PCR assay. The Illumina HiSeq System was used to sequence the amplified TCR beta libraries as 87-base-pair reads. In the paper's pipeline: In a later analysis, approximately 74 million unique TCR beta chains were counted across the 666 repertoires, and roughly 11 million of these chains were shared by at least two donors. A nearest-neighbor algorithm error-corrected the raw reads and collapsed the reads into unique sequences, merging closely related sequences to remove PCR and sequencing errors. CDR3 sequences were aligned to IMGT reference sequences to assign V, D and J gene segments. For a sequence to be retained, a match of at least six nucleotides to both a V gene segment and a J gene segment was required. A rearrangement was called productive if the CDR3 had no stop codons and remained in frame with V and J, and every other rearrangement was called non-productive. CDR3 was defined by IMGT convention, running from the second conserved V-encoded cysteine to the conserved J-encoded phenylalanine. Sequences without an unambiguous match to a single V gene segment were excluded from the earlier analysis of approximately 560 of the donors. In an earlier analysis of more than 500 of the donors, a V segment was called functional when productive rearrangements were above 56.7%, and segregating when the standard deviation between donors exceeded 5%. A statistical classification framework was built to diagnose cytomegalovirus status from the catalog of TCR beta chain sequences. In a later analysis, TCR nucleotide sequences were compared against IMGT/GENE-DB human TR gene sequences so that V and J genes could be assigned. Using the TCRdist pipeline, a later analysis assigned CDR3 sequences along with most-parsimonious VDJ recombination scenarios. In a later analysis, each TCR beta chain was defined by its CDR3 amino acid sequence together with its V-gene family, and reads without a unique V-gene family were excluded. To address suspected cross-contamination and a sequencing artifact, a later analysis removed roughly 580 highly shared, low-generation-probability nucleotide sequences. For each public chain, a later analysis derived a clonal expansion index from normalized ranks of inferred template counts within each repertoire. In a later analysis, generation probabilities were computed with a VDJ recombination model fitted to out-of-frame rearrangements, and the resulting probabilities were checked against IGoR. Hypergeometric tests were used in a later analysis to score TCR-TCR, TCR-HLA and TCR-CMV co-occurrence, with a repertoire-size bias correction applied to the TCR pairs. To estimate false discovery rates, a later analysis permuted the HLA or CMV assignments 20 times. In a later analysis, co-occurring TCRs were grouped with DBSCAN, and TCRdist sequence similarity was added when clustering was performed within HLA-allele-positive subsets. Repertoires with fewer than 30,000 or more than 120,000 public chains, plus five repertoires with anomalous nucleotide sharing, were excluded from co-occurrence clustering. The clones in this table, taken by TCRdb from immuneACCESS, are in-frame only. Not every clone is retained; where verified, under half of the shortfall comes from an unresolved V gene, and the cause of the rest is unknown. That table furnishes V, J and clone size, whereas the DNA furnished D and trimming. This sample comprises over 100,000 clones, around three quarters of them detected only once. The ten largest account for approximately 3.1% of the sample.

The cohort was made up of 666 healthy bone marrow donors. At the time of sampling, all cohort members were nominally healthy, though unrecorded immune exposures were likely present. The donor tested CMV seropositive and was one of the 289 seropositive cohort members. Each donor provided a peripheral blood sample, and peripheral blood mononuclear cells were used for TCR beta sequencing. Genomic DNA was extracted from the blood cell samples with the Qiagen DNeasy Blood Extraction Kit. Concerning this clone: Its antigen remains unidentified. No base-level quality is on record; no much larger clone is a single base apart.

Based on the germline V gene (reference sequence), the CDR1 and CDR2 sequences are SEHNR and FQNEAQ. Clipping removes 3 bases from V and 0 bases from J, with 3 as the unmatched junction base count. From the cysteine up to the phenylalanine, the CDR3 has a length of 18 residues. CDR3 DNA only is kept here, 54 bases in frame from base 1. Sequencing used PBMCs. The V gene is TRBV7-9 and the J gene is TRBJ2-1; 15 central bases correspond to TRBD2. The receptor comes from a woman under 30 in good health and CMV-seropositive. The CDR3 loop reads CASSFGLAGGSSYNEQFF. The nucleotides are TGTGCCAGCAGCTTCGGACTAGCGGGAGGGAGCTCCTACAATGAGCAGTTCTTC.